This is a list of T cell receptor beta chains from one sample in a study of vaccination and CD4 T cells after COVID-19. No antigen is known for these receptors. TCRdb reanalysed the PCR reads using MiXCR and keeps one entry per CDR3 protein. The data contain about 13,000 distinct CDR3 sequences, roughly a third of them singletons. The material sequenced was CD4+ T cells from blood, cultured in vitro, taken after SARS-CoV-2 vaccination. The receptors here all came from a human donor who had recovered from COVID-19. Each CDR3 is given with its conserved first and last residue. Each record gives: J gene, V gene, D gene, clone size, CDR3 protein, CDR3 DNA. D genes are given only for firm matches. Some rows mark clone size as missing; the rest say once, few, many or name a class of expanded clone.

TRBJ1-4,TRBV28,-,-,CASITPGRTNEKLFF,TGTGCCAGCATCACCCCGGGACGGACTAATGAAAAACTGTTTTTT
TRBJ1-2,TRBV20-1,-,-,CSASWWNAGYTF,TGCAGTGCTAGCTGGTGGAATGCGGGCTACACCTTC
TRBJ2-5,TRBV12-3/TRBV12-4,TRBD1,-,CASSSGTEETQYF,TGTGCCAGCAGTTCCGGGACAGAAGAGACCCAGTACTTC
TRBJ1-1,TRBV7-9,-,-,CASSLGAVIHMNTEAFF,TGTGCCAGCAGCTTAGGAGCCGTCATACATATGAACACTGAAGCTTTCTTT
TRBJ2-7,TRBV6-1,-,few,CASSTRTYGAYEQYF,TGTGCCAGCAGTACCCGGACTTACGGGGCCTACGAGCAGTACTTC
TRBJ2-5,TRBV28,-,-,CASSPGAQLGETQYF,TGTGCCAGCAGTCCCGGCGCGCAGTTAGGAGAGACCCAGTACTTC
TRBJ2-1,TRBV10-3,TRBD2,few,CATHGRTYNEQFF,TGTGCCACGCACGGGAGGACCTACAATGAGCAGTTCTTC
TRBJ2-7,TRBV7-2,-,few,CASSPKLYEQYF,TGTGCCAGCAGCCCAAAACTATACGAGCAGTACTTC
TRBJ1-6,TRBV10-3,-,medium-sized,CAISEWTNSPLHF,TGTGCCATCAGTGAGTGGACAAATTCACCCCTCCACTTT
TRBJ2-6,TRBV11-2,TRBD2,-,CASSPLMGTSSGANVLTF,TGTGCCAGCAGCCCACTAATGGGGACTAGCTCTGGGGCCAACGTCCTGACTTTC
TRBJ2-7,TRBV7-9,TRBD2,-,CASSSGGSVSYEQYF,TGTGCCAGCAGCTCAGGCGGGAGTGTTTCCTACGAGCAGTACTTC
TRBJ1-1,TRBV18,-,-,CASSPQPVAGHTEAFF,TGTGCCAGCTCACCGCAACCGGTTGCAGGACACACTGAAGCTTTCTTT
TRBJ1-2,TRBV28,-,few,CASSPTGAYGYTF,TGTGCCAGCAGTCCAACAGGTGCCTATGGCTACACCTTC
TRBJ2-3,TRBV10-3,TRBD2,-,CAISEVPSGRAADTQYF,TGTGCCATCAGTGAAGTTCCCAGCGGGAGGGCAGCAGATACGCAGTATTTT
TRBJ2-1,TRBV7-9,-,-,CASSLVLGNEQFF,TGTGCCAGCAGCCTTGTTCTGGGCAATGAGCAGTTCTTC
TRBJ2-2,TRBV18,-,-,CASGSALTGELFF,TGTGCCAGCGGGTCCGCATTAACCGGGGAGCTGTTTTTT
TRBJ2-7,TRBV5-6,-,-,CASSWSASSYEQYF,TGTGCCAGCAGCTGGTCAGCCAGCTCCTACGAGCAGTACTTC
TRBJ1-2,TRBV19,TRBD1,few,CASSMDRVGGYTF,TGTGCCAGTAGTATGGACAGGGTAGGCGGCTACACCTTC
TRBJ1-6,TRBV6-1,-,few,CASRLQGRGSPLHF,TGTGCCAGCAGGCTACAGGGACGAGGTTCACCCCTCCACTTT
TRBJ1-2,TRBV19,-,-,CASSIRDSGYTF,TGTGCCAGTAGTATCCGGGACTCTGGCTACACCTTC
TRBJ1-2,TRBV10-3,-,-,CAISAAGNYGYTF,TGTGCCATCAGTGCCGCGGGAAACTATGGCTACACCTTC
TRBJ2-7,TRBV6-2/TRBV6-3,-,-,CASSYTQGVQYF,TGTGCCAGCAGTTACACGCAGGGAGTGCAGTACTTC
TRBJ1-6,TRBV4-3,TRBD1,few,CASSQYRDRVSPLHF,TGCGCCAGCAGCCAATACCGGGACAGGGTCTCACCCCTCCACTTT
TRBJ1-5,TRBV20-1,TRBD1,few,CSANGQGRPQHF,TGCAGTGCTAACGGACAGGGGAGGCCCCAGCATTTT
TRBJ1-4,TRBV18,TRBD1,-,CASSPQGAELFF,TGTGCCAGCTCACCCCAGGGGGCAGAACTGTTTTTT
TRBJ1-2,TRBV7-9,TRBD1,-,CASSWDSGGYTF,TGTGCCAGCAGCTGGGACAGTGGCGGCTACACCTTC
TRBJ2-1,TRBV19,TRBD2,-,CASTLAGAYTLFF,TGTGCCAGTACCTTAGCGGGAGCTTATACTCTGTTCTTC
TRBJ2-7,TRBV20-1,-,-,CSARPPPGQPISGFGYEQYF,TGCAGTGCTAGACCGCCTCCGGGACAGCCCATTAGCGGTTTTGGGTACGAGCAGTACTTC
TRBJ2-7,TRBV2,TRBD2,-,CASSDKRTSGRVSYF,TGTGCCAGCAGTGATAAAAGGACTAGCGGGAGGGTTTCTTACTTC
TRBJ1-2,TRBV20-1,TRBD1,few,CSARGGTGGYTF,TGCAGTGCTAGAGGGGGGACAGGTGGCTACACCTTC
TRBJ2-2,TRBV7-2,-,few,CASSLATNTGELFF,TGTGCCAGCAGCCTAGCCACAAACACCGGGGAGCTGTTTTTT
TRBJ2-1,TRBV19,TRBD1,-,CASMPPGQHNNEQFF,TGTGCCAGTATGCCCCCGGGACAGCATAACAATGAGCAGTTCTTC
TRBJ2-3,TRBV20-1,-,-,CSAFGRDRTDTQYF,TGCAGTGCTTTCGGGCGGGACCGCACAGATACGCAGTATTTT
TRBJ1-1,TRBV5-4,-,-,CASSLAVRTNTEAFF,TGTGCCAGCAGCTTGGCGGTCAGGACCAACACTGAAGCTTTCTTT
TRBJ1-5,TRBV19,TRBD1,-,CASSRTGSNQPQHF,TGTGCCAGTAGTAGGACAGGGAGCAATCAGCCCCAGCATTTT
TRBJ2-3,TRBV7-3,TRBD2,-,CASSLTGAGGGTDTQYF,TGTGCCAGCAGCTTAACGGGTGCGGGAGGGGGGACAGATACGCAGTATTTT
TRBJ2-7,TRBV15,TRBD1,few,CATSRSGTESYEQYF,TGTGCCACCAGCAGATCTGGGACAGAATCCTACGAGCAGTACTTC
TRBJ2-4,TRBV6-2/TRBV6-3,TRBD1,few,CASSYGARGLTSPFQYF,TGTGCCAGCAGCTACGGCGCCAGGGGGCTAACATCTCCATTTCAGTACTTC
TRBJ2-7,TRBV7-9,TRBD1,-,CASSDKGGTNYEQYF,TGTGCCAGCAGCGATAAAGGGGGCACCAACTACGAGCAGTACTTC
TRBJ1-5,TRBV6-1,TRBD1,-,CASSTDRGLGQPQHF,TGTGCCAGCAGTACTGACAGGGGGCTAGGTCAGCCCCAGCATTTT
TRBJ1-2,TRBV28,-,few,CASSRAMTGTYGYTF,TGTGCCAGCAGCCGTGCTATGACGGGAACCTATGGCTACACCTTC
TRBJ2-5,TRBV4-1,-,once,CASSQDPGVGETQYF,TGCGCCAGCAGCCAAGATCCGGGGGTAGGAGAGACCCAGTACTTC
TRBJ2-1,TRBV6-2/TRBV6-3,TRBD1,-,CASREAGTGSDEQFF,TGTGCCAGCAGAGAAGCCGGGACAGGATCCGATGAGCAGTTCTTC
TRBJ2-7,TRBV6-2/TRBV6-3,-,-,CASSYPAQGGNEQYF,TGTGCCAGCAGTTACCCGGCCCAGGGTGGAAACGAGCAGTACTTC
TRBJ2-5,TRBV12-3/TRBV12-4,TRBD2,-,CASSPGLERRTQYF,TGTGCCAGCAGTCCCGGACTAGAAAGGCGGACCCAGTACTTC